The entry below gives a single T cell receptor (beta chain) sequence along with its context. Antigen unknown. This sample is part of a study of T cells in localized non-small cell lung cancer. Study conclusions and caveats: Across samples, adjacent lung featured a median roughly 56 of the top 100 tumor clones. Heterogeneity stays possible, as sequencing covered only one tumor region. The study found T cell clonality highest in uninvolved adjacent lung, above tumor. Longer overall survival associated with higher blood T cell density; shorter survival with higher adjacent-lung clonality.

Some clones are missing from TCRdb's copy, which holds only in-frame ones; the method was immunoSEQ multiplex PCR. This table holds about 59,000 clones, around 90% found once. With 4 bases removed from V and 8 bases from J, the gap between germline ends came to 17 bases. The germline V gene has CDR1 KGHSY and CDR2 FQNENV. CDR3 length equals 15 residues. V is TRBV16 and J is TRBJ2-2; possibly TRBD2 for D (5 bases). The receptor comes from a man aged 40 to 70 with stage I squamous cell lung carcinoma. Here the sequenced sample was peripheral blood, taken before any cancer treatment. In DNA, the CDR3 is TGTGCCAGCAGCCGCCGACTATGGTTTGCGGGGGAGCTGTTTTTT. Translation: CASSRRLWFAGELFF. The entire variable domain, with the rest obtained from reference TRBV16 and TRBJ2-2, is as follows: GEEVAQTPKHLVRGEGQKAKLYCAPIKGHSYVFWYQQVLKNEFKFLISFQNENVFDETGMPKERFSAKCLPNSPCSLEIQATKLEDSAVYFCASSRRLWFAGELFFGEGSRLTVL.